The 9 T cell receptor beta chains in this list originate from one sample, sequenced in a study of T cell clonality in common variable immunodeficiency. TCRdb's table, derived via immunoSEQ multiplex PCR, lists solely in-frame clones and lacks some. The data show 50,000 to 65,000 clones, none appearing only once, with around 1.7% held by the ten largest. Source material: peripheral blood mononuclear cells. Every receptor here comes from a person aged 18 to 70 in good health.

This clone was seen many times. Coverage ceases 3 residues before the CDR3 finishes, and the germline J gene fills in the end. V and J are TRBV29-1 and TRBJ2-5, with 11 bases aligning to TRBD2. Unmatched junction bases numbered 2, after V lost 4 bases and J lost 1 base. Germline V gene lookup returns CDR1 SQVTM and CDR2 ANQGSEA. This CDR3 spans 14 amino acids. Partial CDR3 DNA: TGCAGCGTTGCCGGGACTAGCGGCCAAGAGACC. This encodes CSVAGTSGQET. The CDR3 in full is CSVAGTSGQETQYF.

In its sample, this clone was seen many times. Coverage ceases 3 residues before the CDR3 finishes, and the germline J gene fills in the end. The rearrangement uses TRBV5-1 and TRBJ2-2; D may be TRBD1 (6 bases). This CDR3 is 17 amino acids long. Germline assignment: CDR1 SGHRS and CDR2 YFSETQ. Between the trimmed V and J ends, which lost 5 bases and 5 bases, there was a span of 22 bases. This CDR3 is CASRFLQGSAVTGELFF. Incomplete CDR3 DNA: TGCGCCAGCAGGTTCCTACAGGGCTCGGCGGTGACCGGGGAG.

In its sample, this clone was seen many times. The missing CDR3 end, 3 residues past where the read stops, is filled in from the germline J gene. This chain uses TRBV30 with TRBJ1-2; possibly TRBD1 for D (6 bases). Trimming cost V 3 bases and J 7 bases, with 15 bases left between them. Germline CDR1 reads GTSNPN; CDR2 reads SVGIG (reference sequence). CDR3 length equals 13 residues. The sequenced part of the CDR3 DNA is TGTGCCTGGAGGTGGGGGGGGGCTGGTGGC. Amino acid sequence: CAWRWGGAGG. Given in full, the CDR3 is CAWRWGGAGGYTF.

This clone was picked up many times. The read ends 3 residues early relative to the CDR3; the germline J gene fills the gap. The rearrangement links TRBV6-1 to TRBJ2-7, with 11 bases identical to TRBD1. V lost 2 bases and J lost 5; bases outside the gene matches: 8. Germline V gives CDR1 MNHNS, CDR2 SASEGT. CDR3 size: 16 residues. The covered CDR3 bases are TGTGCCAGCAGTGAATTCGGACAGGGGGCAATCGACGAG. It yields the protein CASSEFGQGAIDE. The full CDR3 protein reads CASSEFGQGAIDEQYF.

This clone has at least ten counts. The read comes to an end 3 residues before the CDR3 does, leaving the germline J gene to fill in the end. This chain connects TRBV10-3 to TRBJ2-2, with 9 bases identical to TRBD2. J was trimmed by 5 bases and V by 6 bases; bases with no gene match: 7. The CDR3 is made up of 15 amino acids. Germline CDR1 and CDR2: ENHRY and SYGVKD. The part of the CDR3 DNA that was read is TGTGCCATCAGAGGACTAGCGATGCGAACCGGGGAG. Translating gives CAIRGLAMRTGE. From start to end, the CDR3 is CAIRGLAMRTGELFF.

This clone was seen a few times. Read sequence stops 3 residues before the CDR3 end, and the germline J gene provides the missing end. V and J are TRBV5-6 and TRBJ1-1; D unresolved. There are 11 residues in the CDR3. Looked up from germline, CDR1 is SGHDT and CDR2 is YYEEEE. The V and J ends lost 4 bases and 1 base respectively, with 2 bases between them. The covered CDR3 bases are TGTGCCAGCAGCCGGAACACTGAA. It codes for CASSRNTE. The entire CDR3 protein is CASSRNTEAFF.

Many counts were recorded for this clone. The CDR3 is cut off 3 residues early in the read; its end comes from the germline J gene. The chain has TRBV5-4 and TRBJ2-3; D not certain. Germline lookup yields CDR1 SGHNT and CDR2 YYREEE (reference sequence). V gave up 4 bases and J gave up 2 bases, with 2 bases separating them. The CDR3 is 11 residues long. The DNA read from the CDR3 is TGTGCCAGCAGCCTCACAGATACG. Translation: CASSLTDT. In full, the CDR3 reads CASSLTDTQYF.

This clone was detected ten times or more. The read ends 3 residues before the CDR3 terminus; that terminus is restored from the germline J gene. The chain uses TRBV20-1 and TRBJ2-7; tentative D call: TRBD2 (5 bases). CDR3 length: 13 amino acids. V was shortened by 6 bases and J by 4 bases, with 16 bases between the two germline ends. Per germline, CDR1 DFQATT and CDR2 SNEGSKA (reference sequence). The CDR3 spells CSAQIGEGYEQYF. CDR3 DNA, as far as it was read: TGCAGTGCCCAAATCGGTGAGGGTTACGAG.

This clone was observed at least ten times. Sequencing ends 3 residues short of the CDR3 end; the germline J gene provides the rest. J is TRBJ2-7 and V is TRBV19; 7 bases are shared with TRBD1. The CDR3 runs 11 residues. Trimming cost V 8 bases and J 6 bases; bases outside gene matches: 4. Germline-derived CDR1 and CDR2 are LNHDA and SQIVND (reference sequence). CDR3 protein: CASATGVEQYF. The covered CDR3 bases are TGTGCCAGTGCTACAGGGGTCGAG.